This T cell receptor (beta chain) is from a study of shared clonotypes between healthy human individuals. The V end lost 4 bases, the J end lost 0 bases, and 10 bases lay between the germline ends. The V gene's germline CDR1 is LNHDA and CDR2 SQIVND (reference sequence). The CDR3 covers 16 residues. TCRdb keeps only in-frame clones here, not all; method: immunoSEQ multiplex PCR. The data show 950,000 to 1,300,000 clones, more than 65% seen once. Negatively enriched CD4+ T cells were divided by CD45RA into naive and memory. This clone showed up just once. The sequence derives from a man younger than 35 in good health. The sample was memory CD4+ T cells sorted from blood. Subset described: CD45RA-negative fraction. The chain recombines TRBV19 with TRBJ1-6, with D possibly being TRBD1 (5 bases). The DNA of the CDR3 is TGTGCCAGTAGTAAAAACAGGAGCTCCTATAATTCACCCCTCCACTTT. Translated: CASSKNRSSYNSPLHF.